What follows are 5 T cell receptor beta chains derived from one specimen sequenced in a study of control samples from healthy donors and cancer patients. The table came from immunoSEQ multiplex PCR; TCRdb's copy has only in-frame clones and leaves some out. The table has about 89,000 clones, 86% seen once; the top ten hold roughly 21%. Material for sequencing was blood. The receptors stem from a young man in good health.

V is TRBV5-1 and J is TRBJ1-2; D uncertain. Germline V gene data show CDR1 as SGHRS and CDR2 as YFSETQ. The CDR3 runs to 13 residues. V dropped 0 bases and J dropped 4 bases, with 7 bases sitting between them. This CDR3 is CASSLAATYGYTF. DNA of the CDR3: TGCGCCAGCAGCTTGGCGGCAACCTATGGCTACACCTTC.

The chain has TRBV6-5 and TRBJ1-3; 8 positions agree with TRBD1. The CDR3 is 15 amino acids. Per the germline V gene, CDR1 is MNHEY and CDR2 is SVGAGI. V lost 9 bases to trimming and J lost 0 bases; unmatched junction nucleotides: 7. CDR3 sequence: CASRTGPDSGNTIYF. The CDR3 DNA sequence: TGTGCCAGTAGGACAGGGCCCGACTCTGGAAACACCATATATTTT.

The CDR3 DNA reads TGTGCCAGCAGTGCGACAGGGAGAAATTCACCCCTCCACTTT. Its translation is CASSATGRNSPLHF. The V call is TRBV25-1, the J call TRBJ1-6; 7 bases map to TRBD1. This CDR3 comprises 14 residues. Germline V gene data show CDR1 as MGHDK and CDR2 as SYGVNS. The J segment lost 7 bases and the V segment lost 4 bases, leaving 4 bases of the junction unmatched.

V usage is TRBV7-8 and J usage is TRBJ1-2; D not resolved. V lost 5 bases to trimming and J lost 8 bases, with 21 bases between them. CDR1 is SGHVS and CDR2 is FQNEAQ in the germline V gene. CDR3 length equals 15 residues. The CDR3 sequence: CASSGREKSLIGYTF. CDR3 bases: TGTGCCAGCAGCGGCCGGGAGAAGAGCCTTATCGGCTACACCTTC. Using reference TRBV7-8 and TRBJ1-2 for the parts outside the CDR3, the full variable domain is GAGVSQSPRYKVAKRGQDVALRCDPISGHVSLFWYQQALGQGPEFLTYFQNEAQLDKSGLPSDRFFAERPEGSVSTLKIQRTQQEDSAVYLCASSGREKSLIGYTFGSGTRLTVV.

J is TRBJ1-3 and V is TRBV5-1; D remains ambiguous. Germline CDR1 reads SGHRS; CDR2 reads YFSETQ. V shed 1 base and J shed 2 bases, with 16 bases lying between them. CDR3 length: 17 residues. The CDR3 coding sequence is TGCGCCAGCAGCTTGAGGCAGGCGGCCCAAGCTGGAAACACCATATATTTT. Protein product: CASSLRQAAQAGNTIYF.